Listed below are T cell receptor beta chains from one sample, sequenced in a study of shared clonotypes between healthy human individuals. Profiling relied on immunoSEQ multiplex PCR, and the TCRdb table lists in-frame clones only, not all of them. This sample has a few hundred thousand clones, with approximately 79% found just once. Sequences were obtained from PBMCs. The receptors come from a woman in her thirties or forties in good health. Some clones in this sample may be carry-over from other donors' samples. Each CDR3 is given without its conserved first and last residue. Fields, in order: clone size, D gene, J gene, V gene, CDR3 length, CDR3 protein. A D gene is named only where the DNA matches it firmly. Clone size is shown for a subset of rows, as once, few, many or a class of expanded clone.

few | TRBD2 | TRBJ2-1 | TRBV7-3 | 13 | ASSLTGASGNEQF
NA | NA | TRBJ1-6 | TRBV6-1 | 13 | ASSEYGGSNSPLH
NA | NA | TRBJ1-2 | TRBV6-1 | 12 | ASSEGGGHYGYT
NA | NA | TRBJ1-1 | TRBV5-1 | 11 | ASRPGLQTEAF
NA | TRBD2 | TRBJ2-3 | TRBV5-6 | 13 | ASSPPRGGTDTQY
few | NA | TRBJ2-7 | TRBV5-1 | 11 | ASSKTGPYEQY
NA | TRBD2 | TRBJ2-3 | TRBV18 | 14 | ASSPRASGRTDTQY
once | NA | TRBJ1-3 | TRBV4-1 | 14 | ASSQEKAVSGNTIY
NA | NA | TRBJ2-1 | TRBV4-1 | 14 | ASSQGVGVKLSEQF
NA | NA | TRBJ2-3 | TRBV29-1 | 10 | SVEASRDTQY
NA | TRBD2 | TRBJ2-7 | TRBV19 | 14 | ASSLHRAGGSYEQY
NA | NA | TRBJ2-6 | TRBV4-3 | 15 | ASSQAYLRSGANVLT
NA | NA | TRBJ2-6 | TRBV6-6 | 14 | ASSYDRSSGANVLT
NA | NA | TRBJ2-3 | TRBV5-1 | 12 | ASSTSATTDTQY
NA | NA | TRBJ1-1 | TRBV2 | 11 | ASIGVPNTEAF
NA | NA | TRBJ1-1 | TRBV5-6 | 11 | ASSLAGRGEAF
NA | TRBD2 | TRBJ2-3 | TRBV5-4 | 14 | ASSSGLAGGEDTQY
NA | TRBD2 | TRBJ2-3 | TRBV27 | 18 | ASSPGLAGGGGPSTDTQY
NA | NA | TRBJ2-7 | TRBV9 | 14 | ASSAQEDPIIYEQY
NA | TRBD1 | TRBJ1-6 | TRBV4-1 | 16 | ASSQRDSRSSYNSPLH
NA | NA | TRBJ2-3 | TRBV7-2 | 13 | ASSLAEVFTDTQY
NA | TRBD1 | TRBJ1-2 | TRBV2 | 10 | AIPRTGTGYT
NA | TRBD2 | NA | TRBV6-1 | 12 | ASSDLAGPYEQY
NA | NA | TRBJ1-3 | TRBV18 | 13 | ASSPPGRSGNTIY
NA | NA | TRBJ1-5 | TRBV6-5 | 13 | ASSWTRDSNQPQH
NA | NA | TRBJ2-7 | TRBV27 | 13 | ASSPRRGAAYEQY
once | NA | NA | TRBV29-1 | 12 | SVEEYGGTYEQY
NA | TRBD1 | TRBJ1-5 | TRBV5-5 | 11 | ASSGDSNQPQH
NA | NA | TRBJ1-1 | TRBV6-5 | 11 | ASSSPRWTEAF
NA | NA | TRBJ1-1 | TRBV10-1 | 11 | ASSQDGDTEAF
NA | NA | TRBJ2-1 | TRBV2 | 11 | ASSETTLVEQF
NA | NA | TRBJ2-5 | TRBV6-5 | 11 | ASSYAGGETQY
NA | NA | TRBJ1-1 | TRBV7-9 | 12 | ASSLGQGNTEAF
NA | NA | TRBJ1-2 | TRBV6-5 | 13 | ASSYSMGVGYGYT
once | NA | TRBJ1-3 | TRBV7-2 | 14 | ASSLAPGGTGNTIY
NA | TRBD1 | TRBJ1-6 | TRBV7-8 | 12 | ASSKGQDNSPLH
NA | NA | TRBJ2-1 | TRBV7-9 | 11 | ASSLALVNEQF
NA | TRBD1 | TRBJ2-5 | TRBV9 | 13 | ASSDQTGGGETQY
NA | NA | TRBJ2-1 | TRBV28 | 16 | ASSLLTSAEEGYNEQF
NA | TRBD2 | TRBJ2-2 | TRBV5-1 | 14 | ASSPPVAGAAGELF
NA | TRBD2 | TRBJ2-1 | TRBV5-1 | 14 | ASSLLLAGAGAEQF
many | NA | TRBJ2-5 | TRBV2 | 7 | ASRETQY